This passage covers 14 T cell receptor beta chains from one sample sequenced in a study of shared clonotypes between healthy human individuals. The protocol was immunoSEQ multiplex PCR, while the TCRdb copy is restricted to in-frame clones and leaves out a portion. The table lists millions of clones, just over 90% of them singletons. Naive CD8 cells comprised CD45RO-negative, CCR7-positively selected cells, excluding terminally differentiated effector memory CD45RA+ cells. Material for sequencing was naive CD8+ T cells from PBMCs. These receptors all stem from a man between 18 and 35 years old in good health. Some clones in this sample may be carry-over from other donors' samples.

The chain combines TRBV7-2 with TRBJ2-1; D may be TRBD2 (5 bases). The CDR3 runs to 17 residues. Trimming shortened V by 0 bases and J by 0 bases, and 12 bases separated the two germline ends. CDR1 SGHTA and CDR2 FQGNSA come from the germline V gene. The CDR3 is CASSLALLVSSYNEQFF. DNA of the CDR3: TGTGCCAGCAGCTTAGCGCTACTAGTAAGCTCCTACAATGAGCAGTTCTTC. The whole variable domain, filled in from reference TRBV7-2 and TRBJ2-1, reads GAGVSQSPSNKVTEKGKDVELRCDPISGHTALYWYRQSLGQGLEFLIYFQGNSAPDKSGLPSDRFSAERTGGSVSTLTIQRTQQEDSAVYLCASSLALLVSSYNEQFFGPGTRLTVL.

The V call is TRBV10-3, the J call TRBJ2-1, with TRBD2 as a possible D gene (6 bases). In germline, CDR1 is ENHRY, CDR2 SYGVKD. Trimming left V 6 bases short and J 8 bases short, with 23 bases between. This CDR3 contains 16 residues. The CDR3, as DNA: TGTGCCATCAGCCCGGTGGGTAACGGGAGACCCGATGAGCAGTTCTTC. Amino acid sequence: CAISPVGNGRPDEQFF.

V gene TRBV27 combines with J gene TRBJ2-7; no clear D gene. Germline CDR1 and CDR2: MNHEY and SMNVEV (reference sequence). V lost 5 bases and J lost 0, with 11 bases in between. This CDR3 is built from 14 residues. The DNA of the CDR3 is TGTGCCAGCAGTGTCCGGCAGAGCTCCTACGAGCAGTACTTC. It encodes CASSVRQSSYEQYF.

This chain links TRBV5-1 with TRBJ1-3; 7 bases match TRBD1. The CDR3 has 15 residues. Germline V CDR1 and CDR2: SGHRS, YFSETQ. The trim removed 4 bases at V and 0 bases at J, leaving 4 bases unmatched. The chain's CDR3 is CASSIWTGSGNTIYF. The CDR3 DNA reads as TGCGCCAGCAGCATTTGGACAGGCTCTGGAAACACCATATATTTT.

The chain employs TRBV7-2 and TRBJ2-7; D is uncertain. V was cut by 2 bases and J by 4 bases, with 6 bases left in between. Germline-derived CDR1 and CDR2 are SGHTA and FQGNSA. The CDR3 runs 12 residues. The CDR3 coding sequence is TGTGCCAGCAGCTTAAAAGGGTACGAGCAGTACTTC. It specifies CASSLKGYEQYF. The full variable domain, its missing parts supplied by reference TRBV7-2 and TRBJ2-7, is GAGVSQSPSNKVTEKGKDVELRCDPISGHTALYWYRQSLGQGLEFLIYFQGNSAPDKSGLPSDRFSAERTGGSVSTLTIQRTQQEDSAVYLCASSLKGYEQYFGPGTRLTVT.

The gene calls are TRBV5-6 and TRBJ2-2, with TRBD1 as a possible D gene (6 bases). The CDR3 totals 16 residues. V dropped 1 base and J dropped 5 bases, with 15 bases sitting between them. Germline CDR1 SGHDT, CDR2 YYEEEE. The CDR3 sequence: CASSLRGTRGTGELFF. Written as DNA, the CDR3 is TGTGCCAGCAGCTTGCGAGGGACCAGGGGAACCGGGGAGCTGTTTTTT.

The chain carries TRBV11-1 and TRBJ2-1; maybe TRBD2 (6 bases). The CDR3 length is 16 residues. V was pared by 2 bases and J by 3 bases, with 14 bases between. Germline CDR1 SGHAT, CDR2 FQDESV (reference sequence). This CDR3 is CASSLYGGNIYNEQFF. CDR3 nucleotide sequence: TGTGCCAGCAGCTTATATGGCGGGAACATCTACAATGAGCAGTTCTTC. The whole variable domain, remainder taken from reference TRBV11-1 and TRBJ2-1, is EAEVAQSPRYKITEKSQAVAFWCDPISGHATLYWYRQILGQGPELLVQFQDESVVDDSQLPKDRFSAERLKGVDSTLKIQPAELGDSAMYLCASSLYGGNIYNEQFFGPGTRLTVL.

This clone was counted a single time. This CDR3 reads CASSPGQGNYEQYF. CDR3 DNA sequence: TGCGCCAGCAGCCCGGGACAGGGAAACTACGAGCAGTACTTC. The chain employs TRBV5-1 and TRBJ2-7; 9 bases map to TRBD1. The length of the CDR3 is 14 residues. V dropped 4 bases and J dropped 3; count of bases not matched to a gene: 5. Germline CDR1 and CDR2: SGHRS and YFSETQ.

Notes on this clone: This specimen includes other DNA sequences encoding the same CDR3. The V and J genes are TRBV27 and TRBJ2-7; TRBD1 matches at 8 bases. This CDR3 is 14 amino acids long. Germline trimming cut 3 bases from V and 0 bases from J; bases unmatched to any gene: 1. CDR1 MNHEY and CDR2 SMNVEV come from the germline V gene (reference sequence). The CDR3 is CASSLGTGSYEQYF. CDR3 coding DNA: TGTGCCAGCAGTTTGGGGACAGGCTCCTACGAGCAGTACTTC.

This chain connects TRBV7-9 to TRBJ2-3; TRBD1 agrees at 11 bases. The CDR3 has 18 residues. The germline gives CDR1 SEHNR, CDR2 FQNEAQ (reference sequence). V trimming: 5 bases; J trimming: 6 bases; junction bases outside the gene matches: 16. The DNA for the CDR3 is TGTGCCAGCAGCCAAACGCTTCCGGGACAGGGGGTTGGGGATACGCAGTATTTT. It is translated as CASSQTLPGQGVGDTQYF.

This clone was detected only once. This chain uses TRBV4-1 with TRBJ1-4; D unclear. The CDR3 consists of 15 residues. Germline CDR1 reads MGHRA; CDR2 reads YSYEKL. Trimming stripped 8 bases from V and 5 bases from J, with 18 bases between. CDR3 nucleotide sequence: TGCGCCAGCGGAAAGTGGGCGTCCCAAAATGAAAAACTGTTTTTT. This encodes CASGKWASQNEKLFF.

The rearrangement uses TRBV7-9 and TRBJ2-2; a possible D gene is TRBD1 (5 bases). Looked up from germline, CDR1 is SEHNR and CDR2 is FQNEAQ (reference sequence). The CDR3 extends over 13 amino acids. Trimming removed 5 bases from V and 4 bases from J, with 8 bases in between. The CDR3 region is CASSPGITGELFF. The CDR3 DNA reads TGTGCCAGCAGCCCAGGGATCACCGGGGAGCTGTTTTTT. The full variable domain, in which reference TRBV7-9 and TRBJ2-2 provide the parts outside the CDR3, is DTGVSQNPRHKITKRGQNVTFRCDPISEHNRLYWYRQTLGQGPEFLTYFQNEAQLEKSRLLSDRFSAERPKGSFSTLEIQRTEQGDSAMYLCASSPGITGELFFGEGSRLTVL.

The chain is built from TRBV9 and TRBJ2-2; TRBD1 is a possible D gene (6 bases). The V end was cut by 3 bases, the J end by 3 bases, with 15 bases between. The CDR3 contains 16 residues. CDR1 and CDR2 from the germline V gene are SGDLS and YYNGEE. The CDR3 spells CASSETSTGHTGELFF. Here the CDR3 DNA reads TGTGCCAGCAGCGAAACGAGTACAGGGCACACCGGGGAGCTGTTTTTT.

The CDR3 sequence: CASSFGGGAYEQYF. In DNA, the CDR3 is TGTGCCAGCAGTTTCGGAGGGGGCGCCTACGAGCAGTACTTC. The chain joins TRBV27 to TRBJ2-7; the D gene is possibly TRBD1 (7 bases). Trimming took off 3 bases at V and 2 bases at J, with 11 bases between the two ends. CDR1 and CDR2 from the germline V gene are MNHEY and SMNVEV (reference sequence). There are 14 residues in the CDR3.